One sample yielded the 30 T cell receptor beta chains listed below, sequenced in a study of T cell changes during pregnancy in multiple sclerosis. Here immunoSEQ multiplex PCR was the method, and the copy in TCRdb shows in-frame clones only, minus some. The sample contains some 47,000 clones, roughly 89% of which appear only once. The input for sequencing was peripheral blood, taken in the first trimester of pregnancy. These receptors were taken from a female donor with multiple sclerosis, enrolled in a pregnancy study.

J is TRBJ1-4 and V is TRBV29-1; D is undetermined. From germline, CDR1 is SQVTM and CDR2 ANQGSEA. The CDR3 length is 12 residues. V lost 5 bases and J lost 8, with 12 bases in between. The CDR3 DNA is TGCAGCGTTCGCAACGCGGCCGAAAAACTGTTTTTT. Its translation is CSVRNAAEKLFF.

The J gene is TRBJ2-1, the V gene TRBV4-1; 8 bases map to TRBD2. Germline CDR1 MGHRA, CDR2 YSYEKL. Losses at the gene ends were 0 bases for V and 10 bases for J; bases not matched to a gene: 2. The CDR3 is 13 amino acids. The DNA for the CDR3 is TGCGCCAGCAGCCAAGATCGGGAGGGGGAGCAGTTCTTC. Amino acids: CASSQDREGEQFF.

In its sample, this clone was seen once. This chain links TRBV5-8 with TRBJ2-3; D is unclear. V lost 2 bases to trimming and J lost 1 base, with 14 bases between them. This CDR3 region has 16 residues. The germline V gene encodes CDR1 SGHTS and CDR2 YDEGEE. CDR3 protein: CASSFEAPLGTDTQYF. The CDR3 nucleotides are TGTGCCAGCAGCTTTGAGGCTCCGCTGGGCACAGATACGCAGTATTTT. The complete variable domain, with remaining parts taken from reference TRBV5-8 and TRBJ2-3, reads EAGVTQSPTHLIKTRGQQATLRCSPISGHTSVYWYQQALGLGLQFLLWYDEGEERNRGNFPPRFSGRQFPNYSSELNVNALELEDSALYLCASSFEAPLGTDTQYFGPGTRLTVL.

The CDR3 DNA sequence: TGCGCCAGCAGTGAGGGGACGGGGGGACGTGGCTACACCTTC. Encoded protein: CASSEGTGGRGYTF. V and J are TRBV5-1 and TRBJ1-2, with TRBD1 as a possible D gene (5 bases). The CDR3 is 14 amino acids. Germline assignment: CDR1 SGHRS and CDR2 YFSETQ. V was shortened by 5 bases and J by 7 bases, with 18 bases between the two germline ends.

As concerns this clone: The same CDR3 arises from other DNA sequences in this sample as well. The chain employs TRBV19 and TRBJ1-2; the match to TRBD1 covers 8 bases. V lost 6 bases and J lost 7; bases outside the gene matches: 10. The CDR3 contains 14 residues. CDR1 is LNHDA and CDR2 is SQIVND in the germline V gene (reference sequence). The CDR3 sequence: CASSLRGREGGYTF. The CDR3, as DNA: TGTGCCAGTAGCCTCAGGGGGCGCGAAGGTGGCTACACCTTC.

This sequence joins TRBV2 and TRBJ1-2, with 8 bases fitting TRBD1. This CDR3 has 16 amino acids. J lost 3 bases, V lost 10 bases, and 16 bases had no gene match. The germline gives CDR1 SNHLY, CDR2 FYNNEI. CDR3 protein: CANTAGTGRVYYGYTF. The CDR3 nucleotides are TGTGCCAACACTGCCGGGACAGGACGAGTGTACTATGGCTACACCTTC.

The chain employs TRBV4-3 and TRBJ1-1, with D maybe TRBD1 (5 bases). V lost 1 base and J lost 3, with 12 bases in between. The CDR3 extends over 15 amino acids. CDR1 LGHNA and CDR2 YSLEER come from the germline V gene. The CDR3 sequence is CASSQVWGDDTEAFF. In DNA form, the CDR3 reads TGCGCCAGCAGCCAAGTTTGGGGGGACGACACTGAAGCTTTCTTT.

This chain joins TRBV4-2 and TRBJ1-1; TRBD1 agrees at 9 bases. Trimming took 5 bases from V and 4 from J; bases not matched to a gene: 14. Germline CDR1 and CDR2: LGHNA and YNFKEQ. This CDR3 has 17 amino acids. The CDR3 here is CASSVRTGVGEGTEAFF. Written as DNA, the CDR3 is TGTGCCAGCAGCGTACGGACAGGGGTGGGTGAAGGCACTGAAGCTTTCTTT.

The chain joins TRBV7-9 to TRBJ1-1; a possible D gene is TRBD1 (5 bases). The germline V gene has CDR1 SEHNR and CDR2 FQNEAQ (reference sequence). This CDR3 comprises 15 residues. The V gene lost 1 base and the J gene lost 5 bases, with 14 bases spanning the gap. The CDR3 loop reads CASSLDSGGVTEAFF. The CDR3 region has the DNA TGTGCCAGCAGCTTAGATTCGGGGGGAGTTACTGAAGCTTTCTTT.

The chain joins TRBV28 to TRBJ1-4; the D gene is possibly TRBD1 (6 bases). Trimming removed 8 bases at V and 7 bases at J, with 17 bases between. Germline lookup yields CDR1 MDHEN and CDR2 SYDVKM. The CDR3 covers 14 residues. The CDR3 nucleotides are TGTGCCAGCGCATTAGGGGGTGGTAGTGAAAAACTGTTTTTT. It specifies CASALGGGSEKLFF.

The gene calls are TRBV7-3 and TRBJ1-3, with 7 bases fitting TRBD1. Trimming cost V 5 bases and J 4 bases; bases outside gene matches: 5. Germline loops: CDR1 SGHTA, CDR2 FQGTGA. This CDR3 region has 14 residues. The CDR3 nucleotides read TGTGCCAGCAGCGATAACAGGGGCGGAAACACCATATATTTT. Protein: CASSDNRGGNTIYF.

CDR3 protein: CASSWTTSGEDTQYF. CDR3 coding DNA: TGCGCCAGCAGCTGGACGACTAGCGGGGAAGATACGCAGTATTTT. The chain has TRBV5-1 and TRBJ2-3; 11 bases fit TRBD2. V lost 3 bases and J lost 5; bases outside the gene matches: 5. This CDR3 contains 15 residues. From germline, CDR1 is SGHRS and CDR2 YFSETQ.

The rearrangement uses TRBV2 and TRBJ1-1, with D perhaps TRBD1 (6 bases). The CDR3 length is 11 residues. Germline loops: CDR1 SNHLY, CDR2 FYNNEI. In DNA, the CDR3 is TGTGGGGGGGGGCTTGGGACTGAAGCTTTCTTT. It codes for CGGGLGTEAFF.

This clone has only one observation. The gene calls are TRBV6-4 and TRBJ2-1; 10 nucleotides align to TRBD2. V lost 4 bases, J lost 4 bases, and 4 bases stayed unmatched. The CDR3 has 15 residues. CDR1 is MRHNA and CDR2 is SNTAGT in the germline V gene. Here the CDR3 reads CASSVASGGYNEQFF. In DNA form, the CDR3 reads TGTGCCAGCAGTGTCGCTAGCGGGGGTTACAATGAGCAGTTCTTC.

The V call is TRBV5-1, the J call TRBJ2-4; TRBD2 agrees at 7 bases. CDR3 length equals 14 residues. The ends lost 0 bases at V and 7 bases at J; junction bases unmatched: 4. Germline loops: CDR1 SGHRS, CDR2 YFSETQ. The CDR3 region is CASSLGTSDNIQYF. The CDR3 DNA is TGCGCCAGCAGCTTGGGCACTAGCGATAACATTCAGTACTTC.

This sequence joins TRBV5-4 and TRBJ1-2, with D possibly TRBD1 on 5 matching bases. CDR1 is SGHNT, CDR2 YYREEE, per germline (reference sequence). Trimming removed 2 bases from V and 4 bases from J, with 9 bases in between. This CDR3 comprises 13 residues. The CDR3 sequence: CASSLQDGYGYTF. CDR3 DNA: TGTGCCAGCAGCTTACAGGACGGCTATGGCTACACCTTC.

The chain links TRBV27 to TRBJ1-1; D uncertain. The V and J ends lost 2 bases and 8 bases respectively, with 12 bases between them. This CDR3 is built from 13 residues. The germline gives CDR1 MNHEY, CDR2 SMNVEV (reference sequence). As DNA, the CDR3 is TGTGCCAGCAGTTTACTCAGGTACGGCGAAGCTTTCTTT. It is translated as CASSLLRYGEAFF.

The genes are TRBV7-2 and TRBJ2-2; 15 positions match TRBD2. V lost 5 bases and J lost 0; bases outside the gene matches: 7. In germline, CDR1 is SGHTA, CDR2 FQGNSA. This CDR3 is 19 amino acids long. The CDR3 region has the DNA TGTGCCAGCAGCACAACCGGGACTAGCGGGGGGTCGAACACCGGGGAGCTGTTTTTT. The encoded protein is CASSTTGTSGGSNTGELFF.

This chain joins TRBV4-3 and TRBJ2-2, with TRBD1 identical over 12 bases. Germline values: CDR1 LGHNA, CDR2 YSLEER. CDR3 length equals 17 residues. Trimming at V came to 4 bases and at J to 3 bases, leaving 6 bases not matched to a gene. The CDR3 coding sequence is TGCGCCAGCAGCCCATCCCGGGACAGGGGGCACACCGGGGAGCTGTTTTTT. Its protein is CASSPSRDRGHTGELFF.

This chain connects TRBV29-1 to TRBJ1-5, with D hard to call. The CDR3 has 12 amino acids. The V end lost 4 bases, the J end lost 4 bases, and 8 bases lay between the germline ends. Germline V gene sequence: CDR1 SQVTM, CDR2 ANQGSEA. The CDR3 spells CSVAGSNQPQHF. The CDR3 nucleotides are TGCAGCGTTGCAGGCAGTAATCAGCCCCAGCATTTT.

The chain links TRBV5-1 to TRBJ1-2; tentative D call: TRBD1 (6 bases). Germline loops: CDR1 SGHRS, CDR2 YFSETQ. The CDR3 contains 14 residues. V dropped 4 bases and J dropped 3 bases, with 13 bases sitting between them. The CDR3 region is CASSPPGGHYGYTF. The DNA of the CDR3 is TGCGCCAGCAGCCCGCCCGGGGGGCACTATGGCTACACCTTC.

The chain is built from TRBV2 and TRBJ2-3; TRBD1 agrees at 8 bases. Unmatched junction bases numbered 0, after V lost 6 bases and J lost 1 base. CDR3 length: 13 amino acids. CDR1 is SNHLY and CDR2 is FYNNEI in the germline V gene. Here the CDR3 reads CASRDRGTDTQYF. The CDR3 nucleotides read TGTGCCAGCAGGGACAGGGGCACAGATACGCAGTATTTT.

This chain joins TRBV5-4 and TRBJ2-2; weak D call: TRBD2 (7 bases). The CDR3 covers 12 residues. Germline CDR1 reads SGHNT; CDR2 reads YYREEE (reference sequence). The CDR3 is CAVGGLTGELFF. CDR3 sequence (DNA): TGTGCGGTCGGGGGGCTCACCGGGGAGCTGTTTTTT.

The CDR3 sequence: CASSSGTSGGTNYGYTF. CDR3 DNA: TGTGCCAGCAGCTCCGGGACGTCAGGAGGGACTAACTATGGCTACACCTTC. The J gene is TRBJ1-2, the V gene TRBV5-4, with a possible D match to TRBD1 (5 bases). V dropped 3 bases and J dropped 0 bases, with 18 bases sitting between them. This CDR3 has 17 residues. Germline assignment: CDR1 SGHNT and CDR2 YYREEE (reference sequence).

The rearrangement links TRBV6-5 to TRBJ2-7; D may be TRBD1 (8 bases). Trimming removed 4 bases at V and 1 base at J, with 17 bases between. CDR1 and CDR2 (germline): MNHEY, SVGAGI. The CDR3 is made up of 16 amino acids. The DNA for the CDR3 is TGTGCCAGCAGTTCCCTTCACAGGGGGGGATCCTACGAGCAGTACTTC. Protein product: CASSSLHRGGSYEQYF.

V usage is TRBV27 and J usage is TRBJ1-4; 9 bases are shared with TRBD1. Per germline, CDR1 MNHEY and CDR2 SMNVEV (reference sequence). The CDR3 is 14 amino acids. Losses at the gene ends were 5 bases for V and 8 bases for J; bases not matched to a gene: 6. CDR3 coding DNA: TGTGCCAGCAGTCTGGGACAGGGAGTGGAAAAACTGTTTTTT. It specifies CASSLGQGVEKLFF.

This clone is a singleton in its sample. V gene TRBV7-9 combines with J gene TRBJ2-7, with 7 nucleotides matching TRBD2. The CDR3 is 14 amino acids. Germline values: CDR1 SEHNR, CDR2 FQNEAQ (reference sequence). Trimming cost V 2 bases and J 3 bases; bases outside gene matches: 4. The CDR3 region is CASSLTGGGYEQYF. The CDR3 DNA is TGTGCCAGCAGCTTAACGGGGGGTGGCTACGAGCAGTACTTC.

The V gene is TRBV18, the J gene TRBJ2-1; TRBD2 is a possible D gene (6 bases). The CDR3 totals 13 residues. Germline lookup yields CDR1 KGHSH and CDR2 LQKENI. The V end was cut by 4 bases, the J end by 6 bases, with 10 bases between. The CDR3 protein is CASSQVAANEQFF. In DNA form, the CDR3 reads TGTGCCAGCTCACAAGTAGCGGCCAATGAGCAGTTCTTC. Full variable domain (missing parts from reference TRBV18 and TRBJ2-1): NAGVMQNPRHLVRRRGQEARLRCSPMKGHSHVYWYRQLPEEGLKFMVYLQKENIIDESGMPKERFSAEFPKEGPSILRIQQVVRGDSAAYFCASSQVAANEQFFGPGTRLTVL.

The J gene is TRBJ2-7, the V gene TRBV18; 8 bases fit TRBD1. There are 16 residues in the CDR3. Per germline, CDR1 KGHSH and CDR2 LQKENI. With V trimmed by 2 bases and J by 1 base, 7 bases remained unmatched. The CDR3 protein is CASSPGYGQGSYEQYF. Written as DNA, the CDR3 is TGTGCCAGCTCACCAGGGTATGGACAGGGATCCTACGAGCAGTACTTC.

This chain connects TRBV6-6 to TRBJ2-5; 7 bases align to TRBD1. J gave up 6 bases and V 1 base, and 5 bases lay outside the gene matches. This CDR3 is 14 amino acids long. CDR1 MNHNY and CDR2 SVGAGI come from the germline V gene (reference sequence). The DNA for the CDR3 is TGTGCCAGCAGTTACTTACAGGGGATGCAGACCCAGTACTTC. Its protein is CASSYLQGMQTQYF.